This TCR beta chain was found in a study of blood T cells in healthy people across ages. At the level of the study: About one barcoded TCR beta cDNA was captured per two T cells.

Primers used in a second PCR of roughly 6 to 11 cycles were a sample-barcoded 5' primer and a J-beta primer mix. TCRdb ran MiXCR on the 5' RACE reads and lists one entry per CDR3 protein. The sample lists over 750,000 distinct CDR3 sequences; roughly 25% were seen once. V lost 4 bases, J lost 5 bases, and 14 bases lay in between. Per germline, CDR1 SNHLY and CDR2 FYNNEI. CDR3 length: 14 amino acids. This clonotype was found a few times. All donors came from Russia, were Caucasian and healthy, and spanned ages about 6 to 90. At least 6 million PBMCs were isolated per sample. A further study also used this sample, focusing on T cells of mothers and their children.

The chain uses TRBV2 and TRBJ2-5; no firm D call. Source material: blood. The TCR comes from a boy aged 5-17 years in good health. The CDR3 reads CASSVRSTAETQYF. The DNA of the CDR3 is TGTGCCAGCAGTGTGCGGAGCACGGCGGAGACCCAGTACTTC.